This TCR beta chain was recorded in a study of human T cells and chemical hapten exposure. Time point meaning: patch test 3, about 24 weeks after DPC sensitization. Treatment defined: therapeutic diphenylcyclopropenone sensitization with weekly scalp DPC. Under the authors' procedure: Sample TCR counts, which ranged from about 23,224 to 750,000, had a median of roughly 96,000. In TCRdb, the RACE reads were re-called with MiXCR into one record per CDR3 protein. The V and J calls follow TCRdb's processing rather than the paper's. The table shows about 170,000 distinct CDR3 sequences, with 28% occurring only once. The CDR3 has 13 amino acids. V shed 4 bases, J shed 7 bases, and the junction held 7 bases outside the gene matches. The germline V gene encodes CDR1 SGHRS and CDR2 YFSETQ.

Sequencing was performed on whole blood, taken in connection with sensitization to the hapten diphenylcyclopropenone (DPC). The chain is built from TRBV5-1 and TRBJ2-7; 8 positions agree with TRBD2. This clonotype was obtained from a young woman with alopecia areata. Some clones in this sample may be carry-over from other donors' samples. The CDR3 protein is CASSPPSGGEQYF. The DNA of the CDR3 is TGCGCCAGCAGCCCACCCTCGGGGGGGGAGCAGTACTTC.